This T cell receptor beta chain appears in the sequencing data of a study of T cells in Graves' hyperthyroidism and ophthalmopathy. Study-level findings and limits: Most thyroid clonotypes with frequency above 0.001 were detected in blood. Model output signaled ophthalmopathy a median 6.5 months ahead of onset.

Germline trimming cut 3 bases from V and 3 bases from J; bases unmatched to any gene: 4. CDR3 size: 16 residues. Germline V CDR1 and CDR2: MNHNS, SASEGT. The source material, RNA transcripts, was used to amplify TCR beta CDR3 regions. When the TCR CDR3 underwent first-round RT-PCR, the HTBI primer set was used. TCRdb re-analysed the multiplex PCR reads in MiXCR, keeping a single row per CDR3 protein. Among around 350,000 distinct CDR3 sequences, around 14% were seen once, and the ten largest hold about a quarter. The study excluded patients with uncontrolled infection, other autoimmune disease, pregnancy or lactation. PBMCs stemmed from about 9.7 ml fresh peripheral blood. This clonotype was seen a few times. Its antigen is not known.

Sequencing input: blood. The V and J genes are TRBV6-1 and TRBJ2-1; 11 bases agree with TRBD2. The receptor's source is a woman aged 18-29 years with Graves' hyperthyroidism that later progressed to Graves' ophthalmopathy. The CDR3 loop is CASSETSGTLYNEQFF. The CDR3 DNA reads as TGTGCCAGCAGTGAGACTAGCGGGACCCTCTACAATGAGCAGTTCTTC.